The 30 T cell receptor beta chains given below trace back to one sample, sequenced in a study of response to subunit inactivated influenza vaccine. TCRdb re-analysed the RT-PCR reads in MiXCR, keeping a single row per CDR3 protein. The top ten hold approximately 14% of the sample, which has approximately 500,000 distinct CDR3 sequences, roughly 13% seen once. The sample consisted of PBMCs from blood, taken 45 days after vaccination. These receptors came from a man aged 50 to 60 who received an inactivated influenza vaccine.

The gene calls are TRBV13 and TRBJ1-6; D call uncertain. The germline CDR1 and CDR2 sequences are PRHDT and FYEKMQ (reference sequence). Trimming removed 5 bases at V and 2 bases at J, with 10 bases between. The CDR3 length is 15 residues. CDR3: CASSPRATYNSPLHF. The CDR3 region has the DNA TGTGCCAGCAGCCCCCGGGCTACCTATAATTCACCCCTCCACTTT. Filled out from reference TRBV13 and TRBJ1-6, the complete variable domain reads AAGVIQSPRHLIKEKRETATLKCYPIPRHDTVYWYQQGPGQDPQFLISFYEKMQSDKGSIPDRFSAQQFSDYHSELNMSSLELGDSALYFCASSPRATYNSPLHFGNGTRLTVT.

The chain links TRBV3-1 to TRBJ1-6, with 8 bases lining up with TRBD1. The CDR3 has 15 residues. Looked up from germline, CDR1 is LGHDT and CDR2 is YNNKEL (reference sequence). V was pared by 2 bases and J by 6 bases, with 3 bases of the junction left unmatched. CDR3 in amino acids: CASSQMTGANSPLHF. As DNA, the CDR3 is TGTGCCAGCAGCCAAATGACAGGGGCTAATTCACCCCTCCACTTT. Based on the CDR3 plus reference TRBV3-1 and TRBJ1-6, the full variable domain is DTAVSQTPKYLVTQMGNDKSIKCEQNLGHDTMYWYKQDSKKFLKIMFSYNNKELIINETVPNRFSPKSPDKAHLNLHINSLELGDSAVYFCASSQMTGANSPLHFGNGTRLTVT.

J is TRBJ2-5 and V is TRBV14; TRBD1 or TRBD2 may be the D gene (5 bases each). This CDR3 is built from 14 residues. Deletions cut 0 bases from V and 3 bases from J, with 8 bases between. Germline values: CDR1 SGHDN, CDR2 FVKESK. The DNA for the CDR3 is TGTGCCAGCAGCCAAGATCTGGGGGAAGAGACCCAGTACTTC. As protein: CASSQDLGEETQYF.

The chain carries TRBV6-1 and TRBJ2-2; D uncertain. V was shortened by 4 bases and J by 3 bases, with 6 bases between the two germline ends. Germline V CDR1 and CDR2: MNHNS, SASEGT. This CDR3 region has 13 residues. The CDR3 here is CASSGVYTGELFF. CDR3 sequence (DNA): TGTGCCAGCAGTGGGGTGTACACCGGGGAGCTGTTTTTT.

This clonotype was detected a few times. V gene TRBV5-1 combines with J gene TRBJ1-2; TRBD1 might be the D (6 bases). Trimming pared 0 bases from V and 1 base from J, leaving 10 bases between. CDR1 and CDR2 (germline): SGHRS, YFSETQ. This CDR3 comprises 15 residues. The CDR3 loop reads CASSLGGQNNYGYTF. Here the CDR3 DNA reads TGCGCCAGCAGCTTGGGTGGACAGAATAACTATGGCTACACCTTC.

This clonotype has at least ten counts. The genes are TRBV12-3 or TRBV12-4 and TRBJ1-1, with a possible D match to TRBD1 (5 bases). The CDR3 runs to 14 residues. Deletions cut 4 bases from V and 10 bases from J, with 19 bases between. The CDR3 DNA reads as TGTGCCAGCAGTTATGGCAGGGAGAATCCCGGAGCTTTCTTT. Residues: CASSYGRENPGAFF.

The chain couples TRBV10-3 to TRBJ2-1; 8 bases match TRBD2. Per germline, CDR1 ENHRY and CDR2 SYGVKD. The CDR3 has 13 amino acids. Trimming took 10 bases from V and 7 from J; bases not matched to a gene: 9. CDR3 in DNA: TGTGCCACGAAAGCGGGAGTTGATAATGAGCAGTTCTTC. As protein: CATKAGVDNEQFF.

The chain links TRBV11-2 to TRBJ2-7, with 13 bases aligning to TRBD2. The V gene end was trimmed by 4 bases and the J gene end by 3 bases; junction bases not matched to a gene: 12. The germline gives CDR1 SGHAT, CDR2 FQNNGV. The CDR3 sequence is 18 residues long. The chain's CDR3 is CASSSIKRTSGSFYEQYF. The CDR3, as DNA: TGTGCCAGCAGCTCCATCAAACGGACTAGCGGGAGTTTCTACGAGCAGTACTTC.

The rearrangement links TRBV6-5 to TRBJ2-7; 11 nucleotides line up with TRBD2. J lost 7 bases, V lost 5 bases, and 10 bases had no gene match. Germline V lookup: CDR1 MNHEY, CDR2 SVGAGI. The CDR3 is made up of 15 amino acids. The CDR3 bases are TGTGCCAGCAGTAACAAACTAGCGGGAGTTGTTGAGCAGTACTTC. This translates into CASSNKLAGVVEQYF.

DNA of the CDR3: TGTGCCAGCAAGACAGGGGGGAGTGAAAAACTGTTTTTT. It encodes CASKTGGSEKLFF. The gene calls are TRBV7-2 and TRBJ1-4, with 9 bases identical to TRBD1. Germline trimming cut 7 bases from V and 7 bases from J; bases unmatched to any gene: 4. Germline V gives CDR1 SGHTA, CDR2 FQGNSA. The CDR3 runs 13 residues.

There are a few counts of this clonotype. V is TRBV12-3 or TRBV12-4 and J is TRBJ1-1; D is possibly TRBD1 (5 bases). The ends were cut back, 4 bases at V and 3 bases at J, with 18 bases in the middle. This CDR3 comprises 16 residues. The chain's CDR3 is CASSSNSGGGDTEAFF. CDR3 nucleotide sequence: TGTGCCAGCAGTTCGAACTCGGGGGGGGGAGACACTGAAGCTTTCTTT.

Ten or more counts support this clonotype. The chain uses TRBV18 and TRBJ2-5; maybe TRBD2 (6 bases). The CDR3 totals 14 residues. V was shortened by 3 bases and J by 5 bases, with 13 bases between the two germline ends. Germline V lookup: CDR1 KGHSH, CDR2 LQKENI. CDR3 coding DNA: TGTGCCAGCTCACCTTTACCAGGAGGGGAGACCCAGTACTTC. It specifies CASSPLPGGETQYF.

This chain links TRBV11-2 with TRBJ2-7; D is ambiguous. The CDR3 is 15 amino acids. Germline V gene sequence: CDR1 SGHAT, CDR2 FQNNGV. V lost 0 bases, J lost 2 bases, and 11 bases lay in between. The CDR3 coding sequence is TGTGCCAGCAGCTTAGAGGCAGGTTGGGCCTACGAGCAGTACTTC. Its protein is CASSLEAGWAYEQYF.

The chain combines TRBV4-1 with TRBJ2-5; TRBD2 matches at 7 bases. The CDR3 length is 16 residues. The germline gives CDR1 MGHRA, CDR2 YSYEKL. Germline trimming cut 3 bases from V and 5 bases from J; bases unmatched to any gene: 12. For the CDR3, the DNA is TGCGCCAGCAGCCACGTACGGCGGGGGTTAGGGGAGACCCAGTACTTC. It is translated as CASSHVRRGLGETQYF.

J is TRBJ1-2 and V is TRBV6-5; 7 nucleotides line up with TRBD1. V trimming: 2 bases; J trimming: 8 bases; junction bases outside the gene matches: 8. The V gene's germline CDR1 is MNHEY and CDR2 SVGAGI. CDR3 size: 14 residues. DNA of the CDR3: TGTGCCAGCAGTTACACCTACCAGGGGGGCGGCTACACCTTC. Protein: CASSYTYQGGGYTF.

This clonotype was seen many times. This rearrangement joins TRBV4-2 to TRBJ2-7; TRBD1 matches 9 bases. CDR1 LGHNA and CDR2 YNFKEQ come from the germline V gene. This CDR3 contains 14 residues. Trimming cost V 2 bases and J 5 bases; bases outside gene matches: 4. The CDR3 here is CASSQRDRGDEQYF. CDR3 coding DNA: TGTGCCAGCAGCCAACGAGACAGGGGGGACGAGCAGTACTTC.

V gene TRBV20-1 combines with J gene TRBJ1-2; D is unclear. The CDR3 sequence is 13 residues long. The V end lost 5 bases, the J end lost 4 bases, and 14 bases lay between the germline ends. In germline, CDR1 is DFQATT, CDR2 SNEGSKA (reference sequence). The CDR3 nucleotides are TGCAGTGCTTCCCTTGTGGCCCCCTATGGCTACACCTTC. Protein sequence: CSASLVAPYGYTF.

This clonotype has at least ten counts. This chain uses TRBV7-9 with TRBJ2-7; tentatively, D is TRBD1 (5 bases). In germline, CDR1 is SEHNR, CDR2 FQNEAQ (reference sequence). The length of the CDR3 is 14 residues. V lost 5 bases and J 5 bases, leaving 16 bases between the germline ends. The CDR3 DNA reads as TGTGCCAGCAGCGAAAACTCGGGCAGGGACGAGCAGTACTTC. Its translation: CASSENSGRDEQYF.

The chain uses TRBV5-6 and TRBJ2-7, with 10 nucleotides matching TRBD1. The CDR3 has 16 residues. Trimming at V came to 5 bases and at J to 3 bases, leaving 11 bases not matched to a gene. CDR1 SGHDT and CDR2 YYEEEE come from the germline V gene. CDR3 DNA sequence: TGTGCCAGCAGTCCCGGGATCCGGGACAGGGGCTACGAGCAGTACTTC. It specifies CASSPGIRDRGYEQYF. The variable domain in full, with the rest retrieved from reference TRBV5-6 and TRBJ2-7, is DAGVTQSPTHLIKTRGQQVTLRCSPKSGHDTVSWYQQALGQGPQFIFQYYEEEERQRGNFPDRFSGHQFPNYSSELNVNALLLGDSALYLCASSPGIRDRGYEQYFGPGTRLTVT.

This clonotype occurred a few times. V usage is TRBV7-2 and J usage is TRBJ2-5; D unresolved. Deletions cut 5 bases from V and 5 bases from J, with 9 bases between. This CDR3 spans 12 amino acids. Germline values: CDR1 SGHTA, CDR2 FQGNSA. The CDR3 DNA sequence: TGTGCCAGCAGCCGAATAGGGGAGACCCAGTACTTC. Its protein product is CASSRIGETQYF.

This clonotype turned up a few times. V usage is TRBV29-1 and J usage is TRBJ2-1; D may match TRBD1 or TRBD2 (5 bases each). CDR1 and CDR2 (germline): SQVTM, ANQGSEA. The CDR3 runs 15 residues. V was trimmed by 4 bases and J by 6 bases, leaving 19 bases between them. The DNA of the CDR3 is TGCAGCGTTGCGGTTGGGGGTCGGGTCGGCAATGAGCAGTTCTTC. Translated, it gives CSVAVGGRVGNEQFF.

The chain joins TRBV18 to TRBJ1-1, with D maybe TRBD1 (5 bases). The V end lost 5 bases, the J end lost 2 bases, and 12 bases lay between the germline ends. In germline, CDR1 is KGHSH, CDR2 LQKENI. This CDR3 is built from 14 residues. The CDR3 region has the DNA TGTGCCAGCTCAGAACAGGCGTCTAACACTGAAGCTTTCTTT. It specifies CASSEQASNTEAFF.

This chain uses TRBV6-9 with TRBJ2-3; possibly TRBD2 for D (6 bases). This CDR3 is 16 amino acids long. The V gene's germline CDR1 is MNHGY and CDR2 SVAAGI. V was clipped by 2 bases and J by 2 bases, with 14 bases between them. This CDR3 is CASSYNSREDTDTQYF. The DNA for the CDR3 is TGTGCCAGCAGTTATAATTCCAGGGAGGACACAGATACGCAGTATTTT.

In its sample, this clonotype was seen a few times. The V gene is TRBV28, the J gene TRBJ2-7; the match to TRBD1 covers 11 bases. Trimming cost V 6 bases and J 4 bases; bases outside gene matches: 8. This CDR3 is built from 15 residues. Germline-derived CDR1 and CDR2 are MDHEN and SYDVKM. The CDR3 spells CASRAGTGGSYEQYF. The CDR3 DNA is TGTGCCAGCAGGGCCGGGACAGGGGGATCGTACGAGCAGTACTTC. Full variable domain (missing parts from reference TRBV28 and TRBJ2-7): DVKVTQSSRYLVKRTGEKVFLECVQDMDHENMFWYRQDPGLGLRLIYFSYDVKMKEKGDIPEGYSVSREKKERFSLILESASTNQTSMYLCASRAGTGGSYEQYFGPGTRLTVT.

The V call is TRBV30, the J call TRBJ2-1; TRBD2 is a possible D gene (6 bases). From germline, CDR1 is GTSNPN and CDR2 SVGIG (reference sequence). The V and J ends lost 1 base and 7 bases respectively, with 11 bases between them. The CDR3 contains 13 residues. CDR3 residues: CAWSGGELNEQFF. The CDR3 DNA follows: TGTGCCTGGAGTGGGGGGGAGTTAAATGAGCAGTTCTTC. Looking up the rest from reference TRBV30 and TRBJ2-1 gives the full variable domain: SQTIHQWPATLVQPVGSPLSLECTVEGTSNPNLYWYRQAAGRGLQLLFYSVGIGQISSEVPQNLSASRPQDRQFILSSKKLLLSDSGFYLCAWSGGELNEQFFGPGTRLTVL.

V and J are TRBV6-2 or TRBV6-3 and TRBJ2-5; tentative D call: TRBD1 (6 bases). Trimming removed 6 bases at V and 0 bases at J, with 11 bases between. Per germline, CDR1 MNHEY and CDR2 SVGEGT. This CDR3 has 14 amino acids. DNA for the CDR3: TGTGCCAGCAGGGACAGACTGTACCAAGAGACCCAGTACTTC. Translated: CASRDRLYQETQYF.

This clonotype was seen many times. This chain uses TRBV20-1 with TRBJ2-1; TRBD2 is a possible D gene (5 bases). This CDR3 spans 16 amino acids. Trimming removed 0 bases from V and 4 bases from J, with 16 bases in between. Germline V gives CDR1 DFQATT, CDR2 SNEGSKA (reference sequence). The CDR3 DNA sequence: TGCAGTGCTAGAGACGTGGTAGCGTATATTTACAATGAGCAGTTCTTC. This gives the protein CSARDVVAYIYNEQFF.

The chain links TRBV5-1 to TRBJ2-1; D might be TRBD2 (6 bases). V lost 4 bases, J lost 6 bases, and 11 bases lay in between. Germline CDR1 is SGHRS and CDR2 is YFSETQ. The CDR3 consists of 13 residues. In DNA, the CDR3 is TGCGCCAGCAGCCCGGGACTCTCCAATGAGCAGTTCTTC. Its protein is CASSPGLSNEQFF.

This clonotype was detected ten times or more. The genes are TRBV7-2 and TRBJ2-1; possible D gene TRBD1, 5 bases. V lost 1 base and J 7 bases, leaving 14 bases between the germline ends. Germline CDR1 is SGHTA and CDR2 is FQGNSA. CDR3 length: 15 residues. CDR3 amino acids: CASSLVGSGLNEQFF. CDR3 in DNA: TGTGCCAGCAGCTTAGTGGGTTCAGGGCTAAATGAGCAGTTCTTC.

CDR3 DNA: TGCGCCAGCAGCCCGGACGACCACTACAATGAGCAGTTCTTC. Translating gives CASSPDDHYNEQFF. The rearrangement uses TRBV5-1 and TRBJ2-1; no clear D. Per the germline V gene, CDR1 is SGHRS and CDR2 is YFSETQ. CDR3 length equals 14 residues. V lost 4 bases to trimming and J lost 3 bases, with 11 bases between them.